The entry below gives a single T cell receptor (beta chain) sequence along with its context. The antigen remains undetermined. V lost 0 bases, J lost 6 bases, and 5 bases lay in between. CDR1 and CDR2 (germline): SGHAT, FQNNGV. The CDR3 is made up of 12 amino acids. This sample was included in a study of cytomegalovirus exposure and HLA in healthy donors. The PCR had 60 Vbeta and 13 Jbeta primers. Generated by immunoSEQ multiplex PCR, the TCRdb table keeps only in-frame clones and is missing some. Among about 120,000 clones listed, roughly four fifths were seen once. Study conclusions and caveats: The productive fraction for most TCR beta V segments was about 87% or about 30% in an earlier analysis.

The sequence was obtained from a man in his forties in good health and CMV-seronegative. The rearrangement joins TRBV11-2 to TRBJ1-2; TRBD1 is a possible D gene (5 bases). The material sequenced was PBMCs. CDR3 sequence (DNA): TGTGCCAGCAGCTTAGAAGGGGATGGCTACACCTTC. Amino acid sequence: CASSLEGDGYTF. Full variable domain (remainder filled in from reference TRBV11-2 and TRBJ1-2): EAGVAQSPRYKIIEKRQSVAFWCNPISGHATLYWYQQILGQGPKLLIQFQNNGVVDDSQLPKDRFSAERLKGVDSTLKIQPAKLEDSAVYLCASSLEGDGYTFGSGTRLTVV.